Following are 21 T cell receptor beta chains from one sample sequenced in a study of shared T cell receptors in the human thymus. This table comes from immunoSEQ multiplex PCR, and its TCRdb copy is limited to in-frame clones, with some not included. The table shows roughly 500,000 clones, with around three quarters occurring only once. This sample was also put to use in a study of human thymus T cells.

The material sequenced was thymocytes. The receptor source for this set is a boy under two years old with a congenital heart defect.

The chain couples TRBV7-8 to TRBJ1-1, with D hard to call. Trimming removed 1 base at V and 10 bases at J, with 13 bases between. The CDR3 runs 13 residues. Germline CDR1 is SGHVS and CDR2 is FQNEAQ. This chain's CDR3 is CASSLGFPAAAFF. The CDR3, as DNA: TGTGCCAGCAGCTTAGGTTTTCCGGCGGCAGCTTTCTTT.

The chain has TRBV6-5 and TRBJ2-7; 10 positions agree with TRBD1. The trim removed 4 bases at V and 4 bases at J, leaving 10 bases unmatched. The CDR3 spans 16 residues. Germline V CDR1 and CDR2: MNHEY, SVGAGI. The CDR3 DNA is TGTGCCAGCAGTTCATCGGGACAGGGGACATGGTACGAGCAGTACTTC. This encodes CASSSSGQGTWYEQYF.

CDR3 region: CASSPSGAASYEQYF. The CDR3 coding sequence is TGTGCCAGCAGTCCCTCGGGAGCCGCCTCCTACGAGCAGTACTTC. The V and J genes are TRBV25-1 and TRBJ2-7, with D possibly TRBD2 on 6 matching bases. Germline lookup yields CDR1 MGHDK and CDR2 SYGVNS. V was shortened by 5 bases and J by 0 bases, with 14 bases between the two germline ends. The CDR3 has 15 amino acids.

The V call is TRBV7-8, the J call TRBJ2-3; no clear D gene. The V end lost 5 bases, the J end lost 4 bases, and 25 bases lay between the germline ends. From germline, CDR1 is SGHVS and CDR2 FQNEAQ. This CDR3 has 18 residues. In nucleotides, the CDR3 is TGTGCCAGCAGCCTATCAGCTAGACGGCCCCAAGAGGCAGATACGCAGTATTTT. Translation gives CASSLSARRPQEADTQYF.

V usage is TRBV7-8 and J usage is TRBJ2-7; 8 bases map to TRBD1. J lost 1 base, V lost 5 bases, and 13 bases had no gene match. The V gene's germline CDR1 is SGHVS and CDR2 FQNEAQ. The CDR3 totals 17 residues. The CDR3 loop reads CASSPGGGQHRSYEQYF. CDR3 sequence (DNA): TGTGCCAGCAGCCCAGGGGGCGGACAGCACCGATCCTACGAGCAGTACTTC. The variable domain in full, with the rest retrieved from reference TRBV7-8 and TRBJ2-7, is GAGVSQSPRYKVAKRGQDVALRCDPISGHVSLFWYQQALGQGPEFLTYFQNEAQLDKSGLPSDRFFAERPEGSVSTLKIQRTQQEDSAVYLCASSPGGGQHRSYEQYFGPGTRLTVT.

This clone was detected once. The chain employs TRBV15 and TRBJ2-5; the match to TRBD2 covers 8 bases. V was clipped by 8 bases and J by 2 bases; unmatched bases: 10. Germline values: CDR1 LNHNV, CDR2 YYDKDF (reference sequence). The CDR3 length is 15 residues. Here the CDR3 DNA reads TGTGCCACCGCCTCGGGAGGGATGAATCAAGAGACCCAGTACTTC. It translates to CATASGGMNQETQYF. The full variable domain, rest sourced from reference TRBV15 and TRBJ2-5, is DAMVIQNPRYQVTQFGKPVTLSCSQTLNHNVMYWYQQKSSQAPKLLFHYYDKDFNNEADTPDNFQSRRPNTSFCFLDIRSPGLGDTAMYLCATASGGMNQETQYFGPGTRLLVL.

The chain has TRBV5-4 and TRBJ2-3; perhaps TRBD2 as D (7 bases). The CDR3 loop spans 14 amino acids. Trimming removed 3 bases at V and 11 bases at J, with 19 bases between. From germline, CDR1 is SGHNT and CDR2 YYREEE (reference sequence). The CDR3 DNA is TGTGCCAGCAGCTCAAGGGGGGGGTTCGCGGGGCAGTATTTT. Translation: CASSSRGGFAGQYF.

The chain employs TRBV11-3 and TRBJ1-2; the match to TRBD1 covers 10 bases. Germline CDR1 is SGHNT and CDR2 is YENEEA. V lost 10 bases to trimming and J lost 6 bases; unmatched junction nucleotides: 11. The CDR3 consists of 14 residues. The CDR3 DNA reads TGTGCCATCTCAAGGGACAGGGGAGTCGATGGCTACACCTTC. Its translation: CAISRDRGVDGYTF.

The gene calls are TRBV18 and TRBJ2-1; the D is unclear. Trimming left V 6 bases short and J 0 bases short, with 12 bases between. Germline values: CDR1 KGHSH, CDR2 LQKENI. This CDR3 is 15 amino acids long. CDR3 DNA: TGTGCCAGCTCCCTCTGTCGGTTCTCCTACAATGAGCAGTTCTTC. The encoded protein is CASSLCRFSYNEQFF.

This clone was counted a few times. The V gene is TRBV5-6, the J gene TRBJ1-3; D is perhaps TRBD1 (5 bases). Trimming stripped 0 bases from V and 0 bases from J, with 19 bases between. This CDR3 contains 19 residues. From germline, CDR1 is SGHDT and CDR2 YYEEEE. CDR3 in amino acids: CASSLGGWRQSFSGNTIYF. The CDR3 DNA reads TGTGCCAGCAGCTTGGGGGGTTGGCGACAGTCCTTCTCTGGAAACACCATATATTTT.

The rearrangement joins TRBV14 to TRBJ2-7; TRBD1 matches at 7 bases. In germline, CDR1 is SGHDN, CDR2 FVKESK. After removal of 5 bases from V and 3 bases from J, the junction contained 13 bases not matched to a gene. CDR3 length equals 16 residues. CDR3 sequence (DNA): TGTGCCAGCAGCGGCTCGACAGGGTCCGCTTACTACGAGCAGTACTTC. The encoded protein is CASSGSTGSAYYEQYF.

This sequence joins TRBV6-6 and TRBJ1-2; 8 bases align to TRBD1. J gave up 6 bases and V 5 bases, and 8 bases lay outside the gene matches. Per germline, CDR1 MNHNY and CDR2 SVGAGI (reference sequence). The CDR3 has 14 amino acids. The CDR3 is CASSRTTGENGYTF. CDR3 DNA sequence: TGTGCCAGCAGTCGGACGACAGGGGAGAATGGCTACACCTTC.

The chain combines TRBV25-1 with TRBJ2-2; 8 bases line up with TRBD2. Trimming took 10 bases from V and 3 from J; bases not matched to a gene: 10. Per germline, CDR1 MGHDK and CDR2 SYGVNS. This CDR3 region has 15 residues. The CDR3 sequence: CATSGLAPHTGELFF. The DNA for the CDR3 is TGTGCCACTTCAGGACTAGCCCCACACACCGGGGAGCTGTTTTTT.

Here the CDR3 DNA reads TGTGCCAGCAGCAACGGGACAGGGGGCAGCAATCAGCCCCAGCATTTT. Its protein product is CASSNGTGGSNQPQHF. The chain links TRBV21-1 to TRBJ1-5; the table calls TRBD1, which could not be checked here. TRBV21-1 counts as a pseudogene. There are 16 residues in the CDR3.

This clone appeared once. The chain combines TRBV19 with TRBJ2-5; 10 bases agree with TRBD2. V gave up 4 bases and J gave up 3 bases; unmatched junction bases: 11. Germline CDR1 and CDR2: LNHDA and SQIVND (reference sequence). CDR3 size: 17 residues. CDR3 DNA: TGTGCCAGTAGTAACAAACTAGCGGGACGAACGGAAGAGACCCAGTACTTC. Protein sequence: CASSNKLAGRTEETQYF.

The sample holds one count of this clone. J is TRBJ2-7 and V is TRBV2; 10 nucleotides align to TRBD2. CDR3 length: 16 residues. J was trimmed by 2 bases and V by 6 bases; bases with no gene match: 10. Germline V CDR1 and CDR2: SNHLY, FYNNEI. CDR3 region: CASSIAGGLIPYEQYF. The CDR3 DNA reads TGTGCCAGCAGCATAGCGGGAGGCCTTATCCCCTACGAGCAGTACTTC.

V and J are TRBV19 and TRBJ2-1; 14 bases are shared with TRBD2. V shed 4 bases, J shed 7 bases, and the junction held 0 bases outside the gene matches. CDR3 length equals 14 residues. CDR1 and CDR2 (germline): LNHDA, SQIVND (reference sequence). The CDR3 DNA follows: TGTGCCAGTAGTAGGACTAGCGGGAGGAATGAGCAGTTCTTC. Translating it yields CASSRTSGRNEQFF.

The chain employs TRBV10-2 and TRBJ1-4, with D perhaps matching TRBD1 (6 bases). This CDR3 spans 14 amino acids. Germline assignment: CDR1 WSHSY and CDR2 SAAADI. V lost 6 bases and J 16 bases, leaving 24 bases between the germline ends. The CDR3 is CASRAADSPYMEFF. Written as DNA, the CDR3 is TGCGCCAGCAGGGCAGCGGACAGCCCCTACATGGAGTTTTTT.

V usage is TRBV6-5 and J usage is TRBJ2-7; 8 nucleotides align to TRBD2. Germline lookup yields CDR1 MNHEY and CDR2 SVGAGI. V gave up 8 bases and J gave up 0 bases; unmatched junction bases: 6. The CDR3 extends over 14 amino acids. CDR3 amino acids: CASGGTSGSYEQYF. DNA of the CDR3: TGTGCCAGCGGTGGTACTAGCGGCTCCTACGAGCAGTACTTC.

The V call is TRBV4-3, the J call TRBJ1-5; possibly TRBD1 for D (5 bases). The CDR3 contains 17 residues. CDR1 is LGHNA and CDR2 is YSLEER in the germline V gene. V lost 0 bases, J lost 0 bases, and 12 bases lay in between. CDR3 in amino acids: CASSQDIGQYSNQPQHF. CDR3 nucleotides: TGCGCCAGCAGCCAAGATATAGGACAATATAGCAATCAGCCCCAGCATTTT.

This clone was picked up one time. The chain recombines TRBV7-2 with TRBJ2-3; D gene ambiguous. CDR1 and CDR2 from the germline V gene are SGHTA and FQGNSA. The V gene lost 3 bases and the J gene lost 5 bases, with 6 bases spanning the gap. CDR3 length equals 12 residues. The CDR3 loop is CASSFRGDTQYF. For the CDR3, the DNA is TGTGCCAGCAGCTTCCGCGGAGATACGCAGTATTTT.